The following is a T cell receptor (beta chain) sequence with its context. Next came a second PCR, run for about 6 to 11 cycles, which used a sample-barcoded 5' primer along with a J-beta primer mix. Using its own MiXCR run on the 5' RACE reads, TCRdb lists one record per CDR3 protein. This sample carries 920,000 or so distinct CDR3 sequences, 35% to 55% of them seen once, and the ten largest clones take over 15%. This specimen belongs to a study of blood T cells in healthy people across ages. CDR3 length: 14 amino acids. CDR1 is KGHSY, CDR2 FQNENV, per germline. V was shortened by 4 bases and J by 0 bases, with 10 bases between the two germline ends. Samples each had at least 5.5 micrograms of total RNA extracted.

The sequence came from an older woman in good health. J is TRBJ2-7 and V is TRBV16, with D possibly being TRBD1 (5 bases). Sequencing used blood. CDR3: CASSRRQSSYEQYF. In DNA form, the CDR3 reads TGTGCCAGCAGCCGACGACAGAGCTCCTACGAGCAGTACTTC.